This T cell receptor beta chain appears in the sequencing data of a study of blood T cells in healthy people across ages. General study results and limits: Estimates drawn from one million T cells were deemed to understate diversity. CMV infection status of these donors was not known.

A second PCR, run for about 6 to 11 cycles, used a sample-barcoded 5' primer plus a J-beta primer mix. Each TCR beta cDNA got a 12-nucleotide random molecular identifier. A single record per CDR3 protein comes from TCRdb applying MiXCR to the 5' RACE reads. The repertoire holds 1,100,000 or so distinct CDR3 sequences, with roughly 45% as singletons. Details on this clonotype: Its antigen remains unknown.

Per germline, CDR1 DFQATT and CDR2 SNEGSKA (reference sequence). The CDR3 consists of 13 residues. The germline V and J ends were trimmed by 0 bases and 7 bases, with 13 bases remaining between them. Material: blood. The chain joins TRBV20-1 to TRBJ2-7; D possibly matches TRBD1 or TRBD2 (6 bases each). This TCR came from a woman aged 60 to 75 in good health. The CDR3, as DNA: TGCAGTGCTAGAGAGAGGGGGGCACAAGAGCAGTACTTC. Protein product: CSARERGAQEQYF.